This T cell receptor beta chain was captured in a study of T-cell memory formation after mild COVID-19. Overall study context: TCR clusters largely stayed donor specific. Notes on the study in general: Clones shrinking from day 15 to 85 showed even CD4/CD8 mixes; later expanders tilted CD4+.

TCRdb recomputed calls from the 5' RACE reads with MiXCR, one row per CDR3 protein. This table has about 430,000 distinct CDR3 sequences, roughly 18% appearing once. The CDR3 spans 13 residues. Germline values: CDR1 SQVTM, CDR2 ANQGSEA. Trimming at V came to 4 bases and at J to 4 bases, leaving 2 bases not matched to a gene. This clonotype was picked up a small number of times. Antigen: not known. V and J are TRBV29-1 and TRBJ2-3; 10 bases are a match to TRBD1. This receptor was obtained from a man younger than 35 who had mild COVID-19 (a few samples of this study predate the infection). Cell type and time point are not known. The source material was PBMCs or a T cell subset sorted from them (not recorded which). In nucleotides, the CDR3 is TGCAGCGTTGGACAGGGGGCGTCAGATACGCAGTATTTT. Translation: CSVGQGASDTQYF.